Following are 9 T cell receptor beta chains from one sample sequenced in a study of CD8 T cells in ankylosing spondylitis. The study's findings and limits: Blood of patients with ankylosing spondylitis appeared to be characterized by a TCR beta motif of several highly homologous variants.

TCRdb re-analysed the 5' RACE reads in MiXCR, keeping a single row per CDR3 protein. This table holds about 510,000 distinct CDR3 sequences, approximately 5% found once. What these receptors recognize is not known. The sample consisted of blood, either unsorted or a sorted T cell fraction (not recorded which). The source of these receptors is a male donor with ankylosing spondylitis.

This clonotype was seen a few times. The chain has TRBV4-3 and TRBJ2-5, with a possible D match to TRBD1 (6 bases). The germline V gene encodes CDR1 LGHNA and CDR2 YSLEER. Trimming took 4 bases from V and 2 from J, leaving 11 bases between them. CDR3 length equals 14 residues. The CDR3 region has the DNA TGCGCCAGCAGCCCAGGGACACCGCAAGAGACCCAGTACTTC. Amino acid sequence: CASSPGTPQETQYF.

This clonotype was seen a few times. The chain is built from TRBV7-3 and TRBJ2-7, with D maybe TRBD1 (6 bases). Trimming left V 5 bases short and J 7 bases short, with 18 bases between. CDR3 length equals 14 residues. Germline loops: CDR1 SGHTA, CDR2 FQGTGA. The CDR3 nucleotides read TGTGCCAGCAGCCCGCAGGGGACCGCCGTAGAGCAGTACTTC. Protein sequence: CASSPQGTAVEQYF.

This clonotype was detected many times. This chain's CDR3 is CATMGGYGYTF. The CDR3 DNA reads TGTGCCACCATGGGTGGATATGGCTACACCTTC. The rearrangement links TRBV25-1 to TRBJ1-2; D unclear. V was shortened by 10 bases and J by 5 bases, with 11 bases between the two germline ends. The V gene's germline CDR1 is MGHDK and CDR2 SYGVNS. This CDR3 is 11 amino acids long.

This clonotype was seen ten or more times. The gene calls are TRBV7-8 and TRBJ2-1; the match to TRBD2 covers 11 bases. Germline V gene data show CDR1 as SGHVS and CDR2 as FQNEAQ. The CDR3 spans 17 residues. J lost 6 bases, V lost 1 base, and 8 bases had no gene match. CDR3 sequence (DNA): TGTGCCAGCAGCTTAGTTCGACTAGCGGGGAATCTCAATGAGCAGTTCTTC. Protein sequence: CASSLVRLAGNLNEQFF.

This clonotype was observed many times. This sequence joins TRBV5-1 and TRBJ2-1, with 8 bases that match TRBD2. Germline CDR1 is SGHRS and CDR2 is YFSETQ. This CDR3 spans 15 amino acids. The V segment lost 1 base and the J segment 7 bases; nucleotides outside the gene matches: 7. DNA for the CDR3: TGCGCCAGCAGCTTGCTAGCGGGCTCTACTAATGAGCAGTTCTTC. Protein: CASSLLAGSTNEQFF.

This clonotype was seen many times. The V gene is TRBV6-1, the J gene TRBJ1-4, with TRBD1 matching 8 bases. CDR1 is MNHNS and CDR2 is SASEGT in the germline V gene. V gave up 5 bases and J gave up 4 bases; unmatched junction bases: 3. The CDR3 has 14 amino acids. The CDR3 here is CASSRDRGNEKLFF. DNA for the CDR3: TGTGCCAGCAGTCGAGACAGGGGTAATGAAAAACTGTTTTTT.

The chain is built from TRBV15 and TRBJ2-7, with D unclear. The CDR3 extends over 15 amino acids. CDR1 and CDR2 from the germline V gene are LNHNV and YYDKDF (reference sequence). V dropped 1 base and J dropped 2 bases, with 12 bases sitting between them. The DNA of the CDR3 is TGTGCCACCAGCAGAGCTGGCGGTCCGCCCTACGAGCAGTACTTC. Its translation: CATSRAGGPPYEQYF.

In this sample, this clonotype turned up many times. The V and J genes are TRBV5-1 and TRBJ2-7; the match to TRBD2 covers 11 bases. This CDR3 has 14 amino acids. Germline CDR1 SGHRS, CDR2 YFSETQ. J lost 6 bases, V lost 2 bases, and 4 bases had no gene match. As DNA, the CDR3 is TGCGCCAGCAGCTTTAGCGGGGGGGCCTTCGAGCAGTACTTC. Its translation: CASSFSGGAFEQYF.

The genes are TRBV6-6 and TRBJ2-2; 8 nucleotides agree with TRBD1. This CDR3 has 13 amino acids. The V and J ends lost 5 bases and 8 bases, in that order; junction bases with no gene match: 4. Germline CDR1 and CDR2: MNHNY and SVGAGI (reference sequence). The chain's CDR3 is CASSPGGLGELFF. In nucleotides, the CDR3 is TGTGCCAGCAGTCCAGGGGGCTTAGGGGAGCTGTTTTTT.